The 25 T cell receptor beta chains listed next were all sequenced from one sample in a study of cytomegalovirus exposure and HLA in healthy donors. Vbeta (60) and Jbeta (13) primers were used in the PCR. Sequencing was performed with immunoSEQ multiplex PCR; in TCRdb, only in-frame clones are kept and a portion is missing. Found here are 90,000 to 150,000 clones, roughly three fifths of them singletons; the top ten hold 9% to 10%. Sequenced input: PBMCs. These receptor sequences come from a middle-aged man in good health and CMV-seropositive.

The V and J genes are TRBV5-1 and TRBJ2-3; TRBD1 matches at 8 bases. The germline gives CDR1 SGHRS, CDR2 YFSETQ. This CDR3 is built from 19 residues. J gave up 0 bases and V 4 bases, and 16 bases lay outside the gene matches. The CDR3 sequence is CASSRTGTGAKASTDTQYF. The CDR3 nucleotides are TGCGCCAGCAGCAGAACCGGGACAGGAGCCAAGGCTAGCACAGATACGCAGTATTTT.

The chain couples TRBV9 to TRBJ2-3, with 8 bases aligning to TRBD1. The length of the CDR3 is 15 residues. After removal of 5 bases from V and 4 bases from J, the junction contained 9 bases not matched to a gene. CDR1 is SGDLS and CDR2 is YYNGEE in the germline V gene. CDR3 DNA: TGTGCCAGCAGAGGACAGGGATGGTTCGCAGATACGCAGTATTTT. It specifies CASRGQGWFADTQYF.

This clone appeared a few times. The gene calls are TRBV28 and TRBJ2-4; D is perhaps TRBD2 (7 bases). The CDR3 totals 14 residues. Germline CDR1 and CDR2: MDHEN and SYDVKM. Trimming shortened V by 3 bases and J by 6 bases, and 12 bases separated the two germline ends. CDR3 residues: CASSLREGGNIQYF. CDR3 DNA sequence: TGTGCCAGCAGTTTGAGGGAGGGGGGAAACATTCAGTACTTC.

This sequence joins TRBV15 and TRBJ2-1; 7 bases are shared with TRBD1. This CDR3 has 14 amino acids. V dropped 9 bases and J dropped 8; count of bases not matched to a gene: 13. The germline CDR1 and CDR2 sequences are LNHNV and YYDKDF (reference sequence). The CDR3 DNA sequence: TGTGCCACGACCCAGGGGGTGTTAGTTGATGAGCAGTTCTTC. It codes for CATTQGVLVDEQFF.

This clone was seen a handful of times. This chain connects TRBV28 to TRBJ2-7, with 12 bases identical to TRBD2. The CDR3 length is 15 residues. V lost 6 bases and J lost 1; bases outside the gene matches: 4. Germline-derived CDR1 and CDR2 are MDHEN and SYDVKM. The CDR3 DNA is TGTGCCAGCAGCTCTAGCGGGAGGGAGTCCTACGAGCAGTACTTC. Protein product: CASSSSGRESYEQYF.

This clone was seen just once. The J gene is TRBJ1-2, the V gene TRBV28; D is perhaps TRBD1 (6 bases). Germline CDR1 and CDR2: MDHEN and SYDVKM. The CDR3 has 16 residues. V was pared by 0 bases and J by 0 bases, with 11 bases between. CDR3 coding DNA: TGTGCCAGCAGTTTATGGGGGGCCTTAGCTAACTATGGCTACACCTTC. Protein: CASSLWGALANYGYTF.

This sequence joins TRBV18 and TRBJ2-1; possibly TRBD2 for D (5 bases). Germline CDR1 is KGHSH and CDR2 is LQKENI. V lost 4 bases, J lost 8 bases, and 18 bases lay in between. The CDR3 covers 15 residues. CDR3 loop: CASSLTLPGSDEQFF. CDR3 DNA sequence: TGTGCCAGCTCACTAACCCTGCCGGGGAGTGATGAGCAGTTCTTC.

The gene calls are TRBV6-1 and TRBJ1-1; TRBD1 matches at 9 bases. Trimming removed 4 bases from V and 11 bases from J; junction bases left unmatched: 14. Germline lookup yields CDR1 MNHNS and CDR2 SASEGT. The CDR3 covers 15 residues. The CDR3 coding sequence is TGTGCCAGCAGTGCTAGACAGGGGGGGGATGGAGGGGCTTTCTTT. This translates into CASSARQGGDGGAFF.

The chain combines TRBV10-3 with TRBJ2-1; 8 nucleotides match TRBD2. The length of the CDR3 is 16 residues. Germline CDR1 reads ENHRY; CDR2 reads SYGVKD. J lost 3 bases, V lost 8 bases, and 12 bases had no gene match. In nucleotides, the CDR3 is TGTGCCATCGGGTATAACGGGGGGGGCGGCTACAATGAGCAGTTCTTC. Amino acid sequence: CAIGYNGGGGYNEQFF.

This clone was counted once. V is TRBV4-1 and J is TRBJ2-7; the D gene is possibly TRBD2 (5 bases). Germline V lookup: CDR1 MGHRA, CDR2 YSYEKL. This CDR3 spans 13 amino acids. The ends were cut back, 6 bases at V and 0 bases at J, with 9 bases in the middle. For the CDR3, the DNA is TGCGCCAGCAGTCTCGGGGTCTCCTACGAGCAGTACTTC. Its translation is CASSLGVSYEQYF.

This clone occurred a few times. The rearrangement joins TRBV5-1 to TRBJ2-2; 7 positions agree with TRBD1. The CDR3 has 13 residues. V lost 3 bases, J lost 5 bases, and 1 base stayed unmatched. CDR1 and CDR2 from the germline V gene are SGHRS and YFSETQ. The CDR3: CASSSQGTGELFF. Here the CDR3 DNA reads TGCGCCAGCAGCTCACAGGGGACCGGGGAGCTGTTTTTT. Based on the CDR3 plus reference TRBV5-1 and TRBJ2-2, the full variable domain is KAGVTQTPRYLIKTRGQQVTLSCSPISGHRSVSWYQQTPGQGLQFLFEYFSETQRNKGNFPGRFSGRQFSNSRSEMNVSTLELGDSALYLCASSSQGTGELFFGEGSRLTVL.

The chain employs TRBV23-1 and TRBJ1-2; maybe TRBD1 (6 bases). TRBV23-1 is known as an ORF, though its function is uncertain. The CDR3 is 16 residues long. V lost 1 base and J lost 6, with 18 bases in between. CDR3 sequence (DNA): TGCGCCAGCAGTCAATTCGGGACACAGCATCGAGATGGCTACACCTTC. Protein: CASSQFGTQHRDGYTF.

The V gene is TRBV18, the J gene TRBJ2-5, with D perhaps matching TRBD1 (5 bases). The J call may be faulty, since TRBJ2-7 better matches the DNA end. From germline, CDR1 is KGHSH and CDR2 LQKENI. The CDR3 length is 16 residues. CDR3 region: CASSPVARAGIYEQYF. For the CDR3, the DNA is TGTGCCAGCTCACCAGTGGCCAGGGCAGGGATCTACGAGCAGTACTTC.

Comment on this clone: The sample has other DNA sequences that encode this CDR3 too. The CDR3 loop reads CASSQFEEAFF. In DNA, the CDR3 is TGCGCCAGCAGCCAATTCGAGGAAGCTTTCTTT. The V call is TRBV4-1, the J call TRBJ1-1; D uncertain. CDR1 is MGHRA and CDR2 is YSYEKL in the germline V gene. This CDR3 has 11 residues. Trimming cost V 2 bases and J 8 bases, with 6 bases left between them.

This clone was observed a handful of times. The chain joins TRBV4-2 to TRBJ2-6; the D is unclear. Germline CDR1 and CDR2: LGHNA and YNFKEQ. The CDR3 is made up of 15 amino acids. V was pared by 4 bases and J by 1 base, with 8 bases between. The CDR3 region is CASSRGDSGANVLTF. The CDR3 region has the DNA TGTGCCAGCAGCCGAGGAGATTCTGGGGCCAACGTCCTGACTTTC.

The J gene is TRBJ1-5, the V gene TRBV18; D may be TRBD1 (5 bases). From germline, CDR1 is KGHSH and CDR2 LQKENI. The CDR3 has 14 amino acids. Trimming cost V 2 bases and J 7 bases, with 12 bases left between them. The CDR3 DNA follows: TGTGCCAGCTCACCATCCGACAGAGACCAGCCCCAGCATTTT. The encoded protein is CASSPSDRDQPQHF. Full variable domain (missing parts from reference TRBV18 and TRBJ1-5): NAGVMQNPRHLVRRRGQEARLRCSPMKGHSHVYWYRQLPEEGLKFMVYLQKENIIDESGMPKERFSAEFPKEGPSILRIQQVVRGDSAAYFCASSPSDRDQPQHFGDGTRLSIL.

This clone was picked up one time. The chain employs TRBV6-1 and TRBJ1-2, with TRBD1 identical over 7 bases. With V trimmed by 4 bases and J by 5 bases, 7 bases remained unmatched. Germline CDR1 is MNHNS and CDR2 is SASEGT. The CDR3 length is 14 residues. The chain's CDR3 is CASSGDRVRYGYTF. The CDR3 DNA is TGTGCCAGCAGTGGAGACAGGGTCCGGTATGGCTACACCTTC.

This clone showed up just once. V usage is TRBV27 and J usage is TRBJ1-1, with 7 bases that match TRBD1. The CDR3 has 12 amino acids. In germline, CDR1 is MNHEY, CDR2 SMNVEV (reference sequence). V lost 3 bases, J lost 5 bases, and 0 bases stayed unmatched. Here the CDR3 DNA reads TGTGCCAGCAGTTTGACAGGGACTGAAGCTTTCTTT. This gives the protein CASSLTGTEAFF.

CDR3 sequence (DNA): TGTGCCAGCAGATCACAGGGTGCAGGGGACTACGAGCAGTACTTC. Its protein product is CASRSQGAGDYEQYF. The chain has TRBV27 and TRBJ2-7; tentatively, D is TRBD1 (6 bases). Trimming removed 6 bases at V and 3 bases at J, with 18 bases between. The CDR3 is made up of 15 amino acids. Germline CDR1 MNHEY, CDR2 SMNVEV (reference sequence).

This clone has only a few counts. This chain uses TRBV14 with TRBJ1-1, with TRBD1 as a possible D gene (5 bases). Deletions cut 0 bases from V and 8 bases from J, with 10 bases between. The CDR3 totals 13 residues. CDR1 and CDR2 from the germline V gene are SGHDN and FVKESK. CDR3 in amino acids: CASSQDWGMEAFF. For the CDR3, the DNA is TGTGCCAGCAGCCAAGATTGGGGCATGGAAGCTTTCTTT.

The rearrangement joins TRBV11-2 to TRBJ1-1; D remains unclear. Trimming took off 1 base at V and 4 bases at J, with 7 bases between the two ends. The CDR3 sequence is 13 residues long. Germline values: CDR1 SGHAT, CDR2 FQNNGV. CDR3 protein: CASSLGGFTEAFF. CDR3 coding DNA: TGTGCCAGCAGCTTAGGCGGGTTCACTGAAGCTTTCTTT.

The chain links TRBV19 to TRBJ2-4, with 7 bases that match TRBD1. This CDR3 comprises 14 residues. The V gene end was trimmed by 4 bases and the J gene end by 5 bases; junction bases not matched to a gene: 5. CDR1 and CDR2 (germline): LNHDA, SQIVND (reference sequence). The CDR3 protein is CASSNPGQQNIQYF. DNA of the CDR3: TGTGCCAGTAGTAACCCGGGACAGCAAAACATTCAGTACTTC.

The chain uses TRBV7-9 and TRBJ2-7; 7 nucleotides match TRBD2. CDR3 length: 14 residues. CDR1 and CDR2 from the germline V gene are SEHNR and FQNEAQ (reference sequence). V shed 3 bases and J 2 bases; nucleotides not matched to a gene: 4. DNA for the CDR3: TGTGCCAGCAGCTTCGGGAGGTTCACCTACGAGCAGTACTTC. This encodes CASSFGRFTYEQYF.

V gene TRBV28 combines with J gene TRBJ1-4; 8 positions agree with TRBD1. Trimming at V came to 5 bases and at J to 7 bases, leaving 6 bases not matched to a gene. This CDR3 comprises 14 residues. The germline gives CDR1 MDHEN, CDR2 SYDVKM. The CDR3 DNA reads TGTGCCAGCAGTAGGACAGGGTTTAGTGAAAAACTGTTTTTT. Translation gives CASSRTGFSEKLFF.

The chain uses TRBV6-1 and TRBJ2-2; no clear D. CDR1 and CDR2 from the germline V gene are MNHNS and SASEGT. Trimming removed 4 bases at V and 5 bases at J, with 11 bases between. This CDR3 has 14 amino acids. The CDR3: CASSALFRTGELFF. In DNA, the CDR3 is TGTGCCAGCAGTGCTCTCTTTCGTACCGGGGAGCTGTTTTTT.